This TCR beta chain is drawn from a study of blood T cell repertoires in COVID-19. This CDR3 comprises 13 residues. Per the germline V gene, CDR1 is SNHLY and CDR2 is FYNNEI. The V gene lost 6 bases and the J gene lost 2 bases, with 9 bases spanning the gap. The assay was immunoSEQ multiplex PCR, and TCRdb's table has in-frame clones only and misses some. The sample has tens of thousands of clones; over 70% are singletons. The V and J genes are TRBV2 and TRBJ2-3, with D uncertain. The sequencing sample was made of peripheral blood. The TCR comes from a woman of 80 years or more with acute or convalescent COVID-19. The CDR3 sequence is CASRSPDTDTQYF. The CDR3 coding sequence is TGTGCCAGCAGATCCCCAGACACAGATACGCAGTATTTT.